This T cell receptor beta chain derives from a study of T cell repertoires in cytomegalovirus infection. As for the study in general: Evidence of both CMV infection and a matching HLA type came from public TCR beta signatures.

Trimming removed 7 bases from V and 5 bases from J; junction bases left unmatched: 4. CDR1 and CDR2 from the germline V gene are MNHEY and SVGEGT. This CDR3 contains 14 residues. Notes on the study in general: The study found HLA-C-restricted CMV-specific TCR beta clonotypes dominating the ex vivo response. Based on cumulative public TCR beta family frequency, carriers of CMV plus the relevant HLA were identified.

Details on this clonotype: The target antigen is unknown.

TCRdb re-called the reads through MiXCR, storing one row per CDR3 protein. This sample has under 850,000 distinct CDR3 sequences; approximately 40% occur once, and the top ten carry 2.5% to 3.5%. The rearrangement links TRBV6-2 or TRBV6-3 to TRBJ2-2; TRBD2 matches 10 bases. Specimen: PBMCs. The clonotype originates from a human donor in good health (CMV status not recorded). Some clones in this sample may be carry-over from other donors' samples. Written as DNA, the CDR3 is TGTGCCAGCACTAGCGGGAGAGGTACCGGGGAGCTGTTTTTT. Protein product: CASTSGRGTGELFF.